These 2 T cell receptor beta chains share one sample of origin, sequenced in a study of radiotherapy plus CTLA-4 blockade in lung cancer. The data were produced by immunoSEQ multiplex PCR, yet TCRdb's version contains in-frame clones alone and is incomplete. The sample shows about 38,000 clones, about 80% of them seen only once. This material consisted of peripheral blood, taken from a patient treated with radiotherapy plus ipilimumab. Receptors were obtained from a human donor with non-small cell lung cancer who had stable disease on radiotherapy plus ipilimumab.

The chain links TRBV5-4 to TRBJ1-2; D may be TRBD1 (6 bases). The V and J ends lost 4 bases and 0 bases respectively, with 13 bases between them. From germline, CDR1 is SGHNT and CDR2 YYREEE (reference sequence). The CDR3 spans 15 residues. CDR3 bases: TGTGCCAGCAGCCTGGGGGCCAGTTCTAACTATGGCTACACCTTC. This codes for CASSLGASSNYGYTF.

Notes on this clone: This specimen includes other DNA sequences encoding the same CDR3. The chain uses TRBV2 and TRBJ2-7; D is ambiguous. From germline, CDR1 is SNHLY and CDR2 FYNNEI. Deletions cut 2 bases from V and 0 bases from J, with 2 bases between. The length of the CDR3 is 12 residues. The CDR3 DNA follows: TGTGCCAGCAGTGAAAGCTCCTACGAGCAGTACGTC. This sequence encodes CASSESSYEQYV.